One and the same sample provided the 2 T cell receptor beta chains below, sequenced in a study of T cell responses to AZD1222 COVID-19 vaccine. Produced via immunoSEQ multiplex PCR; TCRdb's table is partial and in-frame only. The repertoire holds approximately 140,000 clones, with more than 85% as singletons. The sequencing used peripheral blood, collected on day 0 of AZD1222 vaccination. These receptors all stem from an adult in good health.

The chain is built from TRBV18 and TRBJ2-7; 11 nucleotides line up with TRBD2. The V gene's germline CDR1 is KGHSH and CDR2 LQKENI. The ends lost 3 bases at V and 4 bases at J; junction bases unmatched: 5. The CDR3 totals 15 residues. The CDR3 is CASSPTTSGEYEQYF. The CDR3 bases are TGTGCCAGCTCACCTACGACTAGCGGGGAATACGAGCAGTACTTC. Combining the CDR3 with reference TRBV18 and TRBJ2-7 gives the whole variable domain NAGVMQNPRHLVRRRGQEARLRCSPMKGHSHVYWYRQLPEEGLKFMVYLQKENIIDESGMPKERFSAEFPKEGPSILRIQQVVRGDSAAYFCASSPTTSGEYEQYFGPGTRLTVT.

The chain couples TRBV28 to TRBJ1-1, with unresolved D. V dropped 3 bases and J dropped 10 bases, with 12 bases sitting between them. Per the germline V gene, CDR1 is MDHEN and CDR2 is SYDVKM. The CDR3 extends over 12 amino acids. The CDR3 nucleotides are TGTGCCAGCAGTTTGGGGTACAATGGAGCTTTCTTT. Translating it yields CASSLGYNGAFF.